This record looks at one T cell receptor (beta chain) sequence and its context. Original data processing: Amplification of reference gene primers provided the estimated nucleated cell counts. Sequencing used immunoSEQ multiplex PCR; TCRdb keeps in-frame clones, though not all of them. V, J and clone size derive from that table, while D and trimming were established from the DNA sequence. The sample records tens of thousands of clones, 80% to 90% being singletons. The data were obtained in a study of blood T cell repertoires in COVID-19. The overall study: Whether acute or convalescent, the COVID-19 samples came from the United States, Italy and Spain. T cells, B-cell-depleted T cells, or PBMCs provided the cDNA or gDNA that served as material.

The TCR comes from a human donor with active COVID-19. The donor label of this sample is uncertain. Specimen: peripheral blood.

In nucleotides, the CDR3 is TGCGCCAGCAGCCAAGATAGCAGCCGACCGTATGGCTACACCTTC. Translating it yields CASSQDSSRPYGYTF. The chain uses TRBV4-1 and TRBJ1-2; D gene ambiguous. The CDR3 extends over 15 amino acids. Trimming left V 0 bases short and J 5 bases short, with 13 bases between. In germline, CDR1 is MGHRA, CDR2 YSYEKL.